The 14 T cell receptor beta chains below come from one sample, sequenced in a study of OX40 agonist ivuxolimab in advanced cancers. Repertoires were generated with immunoSEQ multiplex PCR, while TCRdb's copy carries only in-frame clones and drops some. The sample lists about 77,000 clones, 80% to 90% occurring once. The sample was CD4+ or CD8+ T cells sorted from blood, taken in a trial of the OX40 agonist ivuxolimab. These receptors were obtained from an adult with an advanced solid tumor such as melanoma, head and neck, liver or kidney cancer.

V usage is TRBV16 and J usage is TRBJ2-6, with TRBD2 matching 9 bases. CDR1 KGHSY and CDR2 FQNENV come from the germline V gene. This CDR3 spans 20 amino acids. Trimming cost V 0 bases and J 3 bases; bases outside gene matches: 12. CDR3 sequence (DNA): TGTGCCAGCAGCCAATCAAAGCGGGGGGCGCAAGTCTTTGGGGCCAACGTCCTGACTTTC. Its translation is CASSQSKRGAQVFGANVLTF. Using reference TRBV16 and TRBJ2-6 for the parts outside the CDR3, the full variable domain is GEEVAQTPKHLVRGEGQKAKLYCAPIKGHSYVFWYQQVLKNEFKFLISFQNENVFDETGMPKERFSAKCLPNSPCSLEIQATKLEDSAVYFCASSQSKRGAQVFGANVLTFGAGSRLTVL.

This rearrangement joins TRBV19 to TRBJ1-3; 10 bases match TRBD1. Unmatched junction bases numbered 10, after V lost 6 bases and J lost 8 bases. This CDR3 comprises 15 residues. The germline gives CDR1 LNHDA, CDR2 SQIVND (reference sequence). DNA of the CDR3: TGTGCCAGTAGGAAGAACCGGGACAGGGGAGACACCATATATTTT. This sequence encodes CASRKNRDRGDTIYF.

This sequence joins TRBV30 and TRBJ1-2, with a tentative D call TRBD1 (6 bases). Germline values: CDR1 GTSNPN, CDR2 SVGIG (reference sequence). Trimming pared 3 bases from V and 6 bases from J, leaving 23 bases between. The CDR3 length is 16 residues. The CDR3 coding sequence is TGTGCCTGGAGCCCCGGGTCGGGGGCGAACTATCATGGCTACACCTTC. It encodes CAWSPGSGANYHGYTF.

The chain recombines TRBV2 with TRBJ2-1; D might be TRBD1 or TRBD2, each matching 5 bases. The CDR3 spans 14 residues. In germline, CDR1 is SNHLY, CDR2 FYNNEI. Trimming cost V 5 bases and J 2 bases, with 10 bases left between them. The CDR3 bases are TGTGCCAGCAGTCGGGACGACCCCTACAATGAGCAGTTCTTC. It specifies CASSRDDPYNEQFF.

The chain links TRBV11-2 to TRBJ2-7; no reliable D call. V was cut by 1 base and J by 0 bases, with 13 bases left in between. There are 16 residues in the CDR3. CDR1 and CDR2 from the germline V gene are SGHAT and FQNNGV. The CDR3 bases are TGTGCCAGCAGCTTAGCCACCGGGTCCAGCTCCTACGAGCAGTACTTC. Encoded protein: CASSLATGSSSYEQYF.

V and J are TRBV7-2 and TRBJ2-7; 12 positions match TRBD2. CDR3 length: 15 amino acids. CDR1 is SGHTA and CDR2 is FQGNSA in the germline V gene. J lost 4 bases, V lost 5 bases, and 6 bases had no gene match. As DNA, the CDR3 is TGTGCCAGCAGCCCCGGACTAGCGGGAAAGTACGAGCAGTACTTC. Translated, it gives CASSPGLAGKYEQYF. The full variable domain, in which reference TRBV7-2 and TRBJ2-7 provide the parts outside the CDR3, is GAGVSQSPSNKVTEKGKDVELRCDPISGHTALYWYRQSLGQGLEFLIYFQGNSAPDKSGLPSDRFSAERTGGSVSTLTIQRTQQEDSAVYLCASSPGLAGKYEQYFGPGTRLTVT.

This chain's CDR3 is CASSLGTSGGFDTQYF. In nucleotides, the CDR3 is TGTGCCAGCAGTTTGGGGACTAGCGGGGGGTTTGATACGCAGTATTTT. The chain is built from TRBV9 and TRBJ2-3; TRBD2 matches at 15 bases. The trim removed 5 bases at V and 6 bases at J, leaving 7 bases unmatched. Germline lookup yields CDR1 SGDLS and CDR2 YYNGEE. The CDR3 spans 16 residues. Full variable domain (remainder filled in from reference TRBV9 and TRBJ2-3): DSGVTQTPKHLITATGQRVTLRCSPRSGDLSVYWYQQSLDQGLQFLIQYYNGEERAKGNILERFSAQQFPDLHSELNLSSLELGDSALYFCASSLGTSGGFDTQYFGPGTRLTVL.

The gene calls are TRBV29-1 and TRBJ2-3; 9 bases fit TRBD1. This CDR3 region has 15 residues. In germline, CDR1 is SQVTM, CDR2 ANQGSEA. Trimming cost V 4 bases and J 1 base; bases outside gene matches: 6. CDR3 nucleotides: TGCAGCGTTGCCGTGCGGACAGGGGGCACAGATACGCAGTATTTT. This encodes CSVAVRTGGTDTQYF.

The rearrangement links TRBV5-1 to TRBJ1-2; D perhaps matches TRBD1 (5 bases). The V gene's germline CDR1 is SGHRS and CDR2 YFSETQ. V was shortened by 3 bases and J by 3 bases, with 6 bases between the two germline ends. The CDR3 contains 12 residues. The CDR3 DNA reads TGCGCCAGCAGCTGGGACGACTATGGCTACACCTTC. Translation: CASSWDDYGYTF.

This clone has a single count. The same CDR3 arises from other DNA sequences in this sample as well. The CDR3: CATSRKGGNTEAFF. DNA of the CDR3: TGTGCCACCAGCAGAAAGGGGGGAAACACTGAAGCTTTCTTT. V usage is TRBV15 and J usage is TRBJ1-1; weak D call: TRBD1 (6 bases). This CDR3 is 14 amino acids long. Trimming stripped 2 bases from V and 2 bases from J, with 9 bases between. Germline loops: CDR1 LNHNV, CDR2 YYDKDF (reference sequence).

CDR3 DNA sequence: TGTGCCAGCAATCGAGTCCAGGGAGGGGGTTCACCCCTCCACTTT. The encoded protein is CASNRVQGGGSPLHF. The chain links TRBV7-2 to TRBJ1-6, with D perhaps matching TRBD1 (6 bases). Germline V gene lookup returns CDR1 SGHTA and CDR2 FQGNSA. This CDR3 is built from 15 residues. V lost 7 bases, J lost 9 bases, and 19 bases lay in between.

The chain combines TRBV7-9 with TRBJ2-1, with TRBD2 as a possible D gene (5 bases). There are 16 residues in the CDR3. Looked up from germline, CDR1 is SEHNR and CDR2 is FQNEAQ (reference sequence). V lost 2 bases and J 3 bases, leaving 14 bases between the germline ends. As DNA, the CDR3 is TGTGCCAGCAGCTTACGGGATACGGGGAACTACAATGAGCAGTTCTTC. Translation: CASSLRDTGNYNEQFF.

The rearrangement uses TRBV7-2 and TRBJ2-1; D is possibly TRBD1 (5 bases). The CDR3 runs 15 residues. The V and J ends lost 7 bases and 13 bases respectively, with 26 bases between them. Germline loops: CDR1 SGHTA, CDR2 FQGNSA. CDR3 region: CASTSQGLVSMEQFF. For the CDR3, the DNA is TGTGCCAGCACCTCGCAGGGATTGGTCTCAATGGAACAGTTCTTC.

The chain joins TRBV19 to TRBJ1-6; no clear D. V lost 3 bases to trimming and J lost 0 bases, with 0 bases between them. Germline V gene data show CDR1 as LNHDA and CDR2 as SQIVND (reference sequence). The length of the CDR3 is 13 residues. CDR3: CASSISYNSPLHF. The CDR3 nucleotides are TGTGCCAGTAGTATCTCCTATAATTCACCCCTCCACTTT.